This T cell receptor beta chain was sequenced for a study of siplizumab effects on memory and regulatory T cells. Produced via immunoSEQ multiplex PCR; TCRdb's table is partial and in-frame only. The sample includes approximately 92,000 clones, 85% to 95% seen only once; the top ten take around 1.5%. Looked up from germline, CDR1 is SNHLY and CDR2 is FYNNEI. CDR3 length: 15 amino acids. Trimming pared 1 base from V and 5 bases from J, leaving 12 bases between. This clone has a single count. This clonotype was obtained from a human donor in good health. The sequencing input was non-Treg CD4+ T cells sorted from blood. The chain has TRBV2 and TRBJ1-5; D gene ambiguous. The CDR3 DNA reads as TGTGCCAGCAGTGAAGTATTAGAGACTTATCAGCCCCAGCATTTT. Translating gives CASSEVLETYQPQHF.